The rows below give T cell receptor beta chains drawn from one sample of a study of metastatic and nonmetastatic thyroid tumors. TCRdb re-processed the PCR reads through MiXCR. The table shows about 10,000 clones, with 12% occurring only once. The sample taken for sequencing was blood. These receptors came from a female donor with papillary thyroid cancer or a benign thyroid nodule (not recorded which). Some clones in this sample may be carry-over from other donors' samples. Each CDR3 is given with its conserved first and last residue. A D gene is named only where the DNA matches it firmly. Clone size appears in some rows only: once, few, many, or a class for an expanded clone.

CDR3aa: CASSLAVWGRLFEQFF
d_gene: NA
j_gene: TRBJ2-1
abundance: medium-sized
v_gene: TRBV12-3/TRBV12-4

CDR3aa: CASSLFDRDVSYTF
d_gene: TRBD1
j_gene: TRBJ1-2
abundance: many
v_gene: TRBV7-3

CDR3aa: CASSLWGLRQETQYF
d_gene: NA
j_gene: TRBJ2-5
abundance: many
v_gene: TRBV11-2

CDR3aa: CASSQPGSGTTGELFF
d_gene: NA
j_gene: TRBJ2-2
abundance: medium-sized
v_gene: TRBV4-2

CDR3aa: CAWSSGTSGIETQYF
d_gene: TRBD2
j_gene: TRBJ2-5
abundance: many
v_gene: TRBV30

CDR3aa: CASGQTVNTEAFF
d_gene: NA
j_gene: TRBJ1-1
abundance: NA
v_gene: TRBV3-1

CDR3aa: CASSWGGNEQFF
d_gene: TRBD2
j_gene: TRBJ2-1
abundance: few
v_gene: TRBV7-9

CDR3aa: CASLKGTGAGNTIYF
d_gene: TRBD1
j_gene: TRBJ1-3
abundance: many
v_gene: TRBV19

CDR3aa: CASSGWKNTEAFF
d_gene: NA
j_gene: TRBJ1-1
abundance: medium-sized
v_gene: TRBV6-1

CDR3aa: CARTHGTAGIQYF
d_gene: TRBD1
j_gene: TRBJ2-4
abundance: NA
v_gene: TRBV10-2

CDR3aa: CASSLVSSSGGVETQYF
d_gene: TRBD2
j_gene: TRBJ2-5
abundance: many
v_gene: TRBV7-9

CDR3aa: CASSPQGRAQETQYF
d_gene: NA
j_gene: TRBJ2-5
abundance: many
v_gene: TRBV7-9

CDR3aa: CASRPGLAGSTDTQYF
d_gene: TRBD2
j_gene: TRBJ2-3
abundance: medium-sized
v_gene: TRBV12-3/TRBV12-4

CDR3aa: CASPRTSGTRRDNEQFF
d_gene: TRBD2
j_gene: TRBJ2-1
abundance: many
v_gene: TRBV6-1

CDR3aa: CSARAGDLSVDTQYF
d_gene: NA
j_gene: TRBJ2-3
abundance: many
v_gene: TRBV20-1

CDR3aa: CASIRLSHGNTIYF
d_gene: NA
j_gene: TRBJ1-3
abundance: NA
v_gene: TRBV6-1

CDR3aa: CASSRGRSENSPLHF
d_gene: NA
j_gene: TRBJ1-6
abundance: NA
v_gene: TRBV18

CDR3aa: CASSLTSQGPGTDTQYF
d_gene: NA
j_gene: TRBJ2-3
abundance: many
v_gene: TRBV7-3

CDR3aa: CASSLTGGTGELFF
d_gene: TRBD2
j_gene: TRBJ2-2
abundance: few
v_gene: TRBV6-2/TRBV6-3

CDR3aa: CASSLRLGQGAVDEQFF
d_gene: TRBD1
j_gene: TRBJ2-1
abundance: many
v_gene: TRBV4-1

CDR3aa: CASSLLAGMDTQYF
d_gene: TRBD2
j_gene: TRBJ2-3
abundance: many
v_gene: TRBV5-1

CDR3aa: CASSLRQTATNEKLFF
d_gene: NA
j_gene: TRBJ1-4
abundance: many
v_gene: TRBV7-9

CDR3aa: CACRSGGSLDNSPLHF
d_gene: NA
j_gene: TRBJ1-6
abundance: NA
v_gene: TRBV30

CDR3aa: CASRNGTSDSGNTIYF
d_gene: NA
j_gene: TRBJ1-3
abundance: medium-sized
v_gene: TRBV6-4

CDR3aa: CAWSVRVEQFF
d_gene: NA
j_gene: TRBJ2-1
abundance: medium-sized
v_gene: TRBV30

CDR3aa: CASSPLYGYTF
d_gene: NA
j_gene: TRBJ1-2
abundance: medium-sized
v_gene: TRBV2

CDR3aa: CASGQVRGNTEAFF
d_gene: TRBD1
j_gene: TRBJ1-1
abundance: many
v_gene: TRBV6-1

CDR3aa: CASHGMGSEAFF
d_gene: NA
j_gene: TRBJ1-1
abundance: medium-sized
v_gene: TRBV6-1

CDR3aa: CASSERLMADTQYF
d_gene: NA
j_gene: TRBJ2-3
abundance: many
v_gene: TRBV9

CDR3aa: CASSPRITSGRPGELFF
d_gene: TRBD2
j_gene: TRBJ2-2
abundance: many
v_gene: TRBV18

CDR3aa: CATLGLAGEADTQYF
d_gene: TRBD2
j_gene: TRBJ2-3
abundance: many
v_gene: TRBV7-9

CDR3aa: CASRGGGLHEQYF
d_gene: NA
j_gene: TRBJ2-7
abundance: medium-sized
v_gene: TRBV27

CDR3aa: CASSFYANEQFF
d_gene: NA
j_gene: TRBJ2-1
abundance: many
v_gene: TRBV5-1

CDR3aa: CASSPSHYEQYF
d_gene: NA
j_gene: TRBJ2-7
abundance: medium-sized
v_gene: TRBV7-2

CDR3aa: CASSQDEDLAGLANQYF
d_gene: TRBD2
j_gene: TRBJ2-7
abundance: NA
v_gene: TRBV3-1

CDR3aa: CAWSVSGGDTQYF
d_gene: NA
j_gene: TRBJ2-3
abundance: many
v_gene: TRBV30

CDR3aa: CASSPREGVKTGANVLTF
d_gene: NA
j_gene: TRBJ2-6
abundance: NA
v_gene: TRBV11-1

CDR3aa: CASSWTLICWYF
d_gene: NA
j_gene: TRBJ2-7
abundance: many
v_gene: TRBV5-5

CDR3aa: CASSVSGNSYEQYF
d_gene: NA
j_gene: TRBJ2-7
abundance: many
v_gene: TRBV9

CDR3aa: CATSGTGRDEQFF
d_gene: NA
j_gene: TRBJ2-1
abundance: medium-sized
v_gene: TRBV24-1

CDR3aa: CASRAPGQAINYGYTF
d_gene: TRBD1
j_gene: TRBJ1-2
abundance: few
v_gene: TRBV2

CDR3aa: CSVETFLGRIPAQFF
d_gene: NA
j_gene: TRBJ1-4
abundance: many
v_gene: TRBV29-1

CDR3aa: CASSSRGFSGNTIYF
d_gene: NA
j_gene: TRBJ1-3
abundance: NA
v_gene: TRBV7-2

CDR3aa: CASSAPGGYNEQFF
d_gene: NA
j_gene: TRBJ2-1
abundance: many
v_gene: TRBV2

CDR3aa: CASSGTGGMQPQHF
d_gene: TRBD1
j_gene: TRBJ1-5
abundance: medium-sized
v_gene: TRBV6-1

CDR3aa: CSARDPAVLSSYNEQFF
d_gene: NA
j_gene: TRBJ2-1
abundance: once
v_gene: TRBV20-1

CDR3aa: CASRLAGGGEQYF
d_gene: TRBD2
j_gene: TRBJ2-7
abundance: medium-sized
v_gene: TRBV6-1

CDR3aa: CATSRDGETQYF
d_gene: NA
j_gene: TRBJ2-5
abundance: many
v_gene: TRBV15

CDR3aa: CAWSVDRVRTYEQYF
d_gene: TRBD1
j_gene: TRBJ2-7
abundance: NA
v_gene: TRBV30

CDR3aa: CASSMESVGRAPDTQYF
d_gene: TRBD2
j_gene: TRBJ2-3
abundance: many
v_gene: TRBV19

CDR3aa: CASSGGTGGRYEQYF
d_gene: TRBD1
j_gene: TRBJ2-7
abundance: NA
v_gene: TRBV6-1

CDR3aa: CASSVGTSGKTQYF
d_gene: TRBD2
j_gene: TRBJ2-5
abundance: NA
v_gene: TRBV9

CDR3aa: CASSGGTDLIMNTEAFF
d_gene: TRBD1
j_gene: TRBJ1-1
abundance: many
v_gene: TRBV2